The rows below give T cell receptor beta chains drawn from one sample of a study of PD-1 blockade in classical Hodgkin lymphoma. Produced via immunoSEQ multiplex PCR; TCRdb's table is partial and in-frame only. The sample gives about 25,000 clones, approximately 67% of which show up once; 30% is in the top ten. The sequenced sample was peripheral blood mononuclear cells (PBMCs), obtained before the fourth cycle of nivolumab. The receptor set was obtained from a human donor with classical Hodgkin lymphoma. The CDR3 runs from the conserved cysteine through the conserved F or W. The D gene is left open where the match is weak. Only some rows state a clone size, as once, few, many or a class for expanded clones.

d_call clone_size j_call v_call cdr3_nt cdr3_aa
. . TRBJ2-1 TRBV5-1 TGCGCCAGCAGCTTTTCTTGGCCGAGCTCCTACAATGAGCAGTTCTTC CASSFSWPSSYNEQFF
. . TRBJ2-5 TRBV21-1 TGTGCCAGCAGCAATGAAGGACTAGCGATTCAAGAGACCCAGTACTTC CASSNEGLAIQETQYF
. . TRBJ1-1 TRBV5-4 TGTGCCAGCAGCTTGTATAATGCAGGGGTACGTGAAGCTTTCTTT CASSLYNAGVREAFF
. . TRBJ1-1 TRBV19 TGTGCCACCACTCGGGGCCCCTACCGAGGGACTGAAGCTTTCTTT CATTRGPYRGTEAFF
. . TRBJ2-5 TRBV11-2 TGTGCCAGCAGCTTCCATCTTACCCAAGAGACCCAGTACTTC CASSFHLTQETQYF
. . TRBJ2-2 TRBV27 TGTGCCAGCAGTTTTACCAGCGCCGGGGAGCTGTTTTTT CASSFTSAGELFF
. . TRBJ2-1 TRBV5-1 TGCGCCAGCAGCCTACGAGTCTACAATGAGCAGTTCTTC CASSLRVYNEQFF
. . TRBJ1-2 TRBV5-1 TGCGCCAGCAGCGGGGGACGGCACTATGGCTACACCTTC CASSGGRHYGYTF
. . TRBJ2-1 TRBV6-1 TGTGCCAGCAGTGAGGACCGTTTGTACAATGAGCAGTTCTTC CASSEDRLYNEQFF
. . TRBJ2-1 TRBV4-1 TGCGCCAGCAGCCATCGGGCGGCCAATGAGCAGTTCTTC CASSHRAANEQFF
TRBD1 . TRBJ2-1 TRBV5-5 TGCGCCAGCAGCCACGCTACCGGGACAGGGGGCAATGAGCAGTTCTTC CASSHATGTGGNEQFF
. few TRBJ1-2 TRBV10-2 TGCGCCAGCAGCCTGACAGACAACTATGGCTACACCTTC CASSLTDNYGYTF
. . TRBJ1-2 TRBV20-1 TGCAGCGCCGAGGGGAACTATGGCTACACCTTC CSAEGNYGYTF
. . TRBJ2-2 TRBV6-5 TGTGCCAGCAGTTATCACACCGGGGAGCTGTTTTTT CASSYHTGELFF
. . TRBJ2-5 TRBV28 TGTGCCAGCACCACCAGTCACGAGACCCAGTACTTC CASTTSHETQYF
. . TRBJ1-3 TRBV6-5 TGTGCCAGCAGTTATGGGCACTCTGGAAACACCATATATTTT CASSYGHSGNTIYF
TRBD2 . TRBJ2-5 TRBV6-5 TGTGCCAGCAGAGGGCGGGAGGAGACCCAGTACTTC CASRGREETQYF
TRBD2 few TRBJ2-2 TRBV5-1 TGCGCCAGCACCCGCGGGGGGCCGGGGGACGGGGAGCTGTTTTTT CASTRGGPGDGELFF
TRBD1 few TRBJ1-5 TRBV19 TGTGCCAGTAGTAAGAGGGGGCTCTATAGCAATCAGCCCCAGCATTTT CASSKRGLYSNQPQHF
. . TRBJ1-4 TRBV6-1 TGTGCCAGCACGGGGCCTAATGAAAAACTGTTTTTT CASTGPNEKLFF
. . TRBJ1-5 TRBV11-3 TGTGCCAGCAGCTCCGACAGCCATAGCAATCAGCCCCAGCATTTT CASSSDSHSNQPQHF
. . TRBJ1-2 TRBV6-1 TGTGCCAGCAATAAGGGGCGCAACTATGGCTACACCTTC CASNKGRNYGYTF
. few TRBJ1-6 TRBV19 TGTGCCAGTAGCCCTCTGGGGTCACCCCTCCACTTT CASSPLGSPLHF
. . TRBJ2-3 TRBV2 TGTGCCAGCAGCGCGTGGGAGACAGATACGCAGTATTTT CASSAWETDTQYF
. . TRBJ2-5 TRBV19 TGTGCCAGTAGTAAATCCGGCAGCCAAGAGACCCAGTACTTC CASSKSGSQETQYF
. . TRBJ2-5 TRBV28 TGTGCCAGCAGTGACAGCGCTCAAGAGACCCAGTACTTC CASSDSAQETQYF
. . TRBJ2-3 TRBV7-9 TGTGCCAGCAGCTCCTCGACCACAGATACGCAGTATTTT CASSSSTTDTQYF
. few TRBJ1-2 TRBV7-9 TGTGCCAGCAGCTTAGCGGGGGGAGGCGAATATGGCTACACCTTC CASSLAGGGEYGYTF
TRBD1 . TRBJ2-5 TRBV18 TGTGCCAGCTCACCGAGGACAGGGCGCTACCAAGAGACCCAGTACTTC CASSPRTGRYQETQYF
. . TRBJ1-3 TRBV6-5 TGTGCCAGTAGAACTGGTAACTCTGGAAACACCATATATTTT CASRTGNSGNTIYF
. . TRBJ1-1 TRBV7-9 TGTGCCAGCAGCGAACAGGGTCCGATGAACACTGAAGCTTTCTTT CASSEQGPMNTEAFF
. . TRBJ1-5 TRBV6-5 TGTGCCAGCAGTCCCAACTATAGCAATCAGCCCCAGCATTTT CASSPNYSNQPQHF